This T cell receptor beta chain came from a study of blood T cell repertoires in COVID-19. Authors' methods: Estimates of nucleated cell counts were drawn from the amplification of reference gene primers. The data were produced by immunoSEQ multiplex PCR, yet TCRdb's version contains in-frame clones alone and is incomplete. V and J calls and clone size are those listed in that table; D and trimming were worked out from the DNA. This repertoire shows about 130,000 clones, 81% found once; its top ten account for approximately 17%. CDR1 is MDHEN and CDR2 is SYDVKM in the germline V gene. Trimming left V 5 bases short and J 0 bases short, with 11 bases between. This CDR3 has 14 residues.

The sequenced sample consisted of peripheral blood. This TCR derives from a man aged 25 to 40 with COVID-19, enrolled during active disease. The chain carries TRBV28 and TRBJ2-7, with D tentatively TRBD2 (6 bases). CDR3 in amino acids: CASSRTTSSYEQYF. CDR3 in DNA: TGTGCCAGCAGTCGGACTACCAGCTCCTACGAGCAGTACTTC. Complete variable domain (other parts from reference TRBV28 and TRBJ2-7): DVKVTQSSRYLVKRTGEKVFLECVQDMDHENMFWYRQDPGLGLRLIYFSYDVKMKEKGDIPEGYSVSREKKERFSLILESASTNQTSMYLCASSRTTSSYEQYFGPGTRLTVT.